This T cell receptor (beta chain) was recovered during a study of tumor and adjacent non-tumor tissue in lung cancer. Points from the study as a whole: Significantly higher TCR diversity was found in tumor than normal lung.

Regarding this clonotype: Its specificity is not known. A junction end diverges from the germline sequence, so it may reflect a read error.

Three rounds of nested PCR, following a modified ARM-PCR protocol, produced the TCRbeta library. TCRdb reprocessed the multiplex PCR reads with MiXCR, giving one entry per CDR3 protein. The repertoire holds 65,000 to 90,000 distinct CDR3 sequences, 75% to 90% seen once, with approximately 12% in the top ten. Per the germline V gene, CDR1 is SGHAT and CDR2 is FQNNGV. CDR3 length equals 17 residues. RNA was extracted from bulk tissue without any cell sorting. Sequenced: lung tumor tissue. The clonotype comes from a woman between 45 and 65 years old with non-small cell lung cancer. J is TRBJ2-2 and V is TRBV11-2; D tentatively fits TRBD1 or TRBD2 (5 bases each). CDR3 protein: CANSFGGSRISTGELFF. The CDR3 region has the DNA TGTGCCAACAGCTTTGGGGGTAGCAGAATTTCCACCGGGGAGCTGTTTTTT. Using reference TRBV11-2 and TRBJ2-2 for the parts outside the CDR3, the full variable domain is EAGVAQSPRYKIIEKRQSVAFWCNPISGHATLYWYQQILGQGPKLLIQFQNNGVVDDSQLPKDRFSAERLKGVDSTLKIQPAKLEDSAVYLCANSFGGSRISTGELFFGEGSRLTVL.